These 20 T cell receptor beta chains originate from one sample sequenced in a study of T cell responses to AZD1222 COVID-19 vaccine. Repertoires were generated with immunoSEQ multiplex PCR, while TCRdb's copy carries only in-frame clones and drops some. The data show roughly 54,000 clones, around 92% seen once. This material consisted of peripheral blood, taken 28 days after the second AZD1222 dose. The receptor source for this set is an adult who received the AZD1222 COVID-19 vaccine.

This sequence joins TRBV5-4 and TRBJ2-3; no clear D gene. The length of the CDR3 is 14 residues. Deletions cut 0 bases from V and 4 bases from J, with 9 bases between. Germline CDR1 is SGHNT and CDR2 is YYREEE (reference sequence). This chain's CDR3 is CASSLELPPDTQYF. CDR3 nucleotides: TGTGCCAGCAGCTTGGAACTGCCCCCAGATACGCAGTATTTT.

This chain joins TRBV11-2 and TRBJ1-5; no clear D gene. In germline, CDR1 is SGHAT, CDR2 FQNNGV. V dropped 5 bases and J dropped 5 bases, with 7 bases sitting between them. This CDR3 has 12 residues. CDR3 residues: CASSEVYQPQHF. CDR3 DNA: TGTGCCAGCAGCGAGGTCTATCAGCCCCAGCATTTT. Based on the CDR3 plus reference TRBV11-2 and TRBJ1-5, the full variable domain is EAGVAQSPRYKIIEKRQSVAFWCNPISGHATLYWYQQILGQGPKLLIQFQNNGVVDDSQLPKDRFSAERLKGVDSTLKIQPAKLEDSAVYLCASSEVYQPQHFGDGTRLSIL.

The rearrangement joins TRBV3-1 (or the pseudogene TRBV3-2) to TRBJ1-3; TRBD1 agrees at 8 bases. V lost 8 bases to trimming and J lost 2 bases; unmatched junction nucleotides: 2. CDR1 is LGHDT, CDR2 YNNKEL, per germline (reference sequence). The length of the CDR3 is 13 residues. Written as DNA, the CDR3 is TGTGCCAGCGAGACAGGGGCTGGAAACACCATATATTTT. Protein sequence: CASETGAGNTIYF.

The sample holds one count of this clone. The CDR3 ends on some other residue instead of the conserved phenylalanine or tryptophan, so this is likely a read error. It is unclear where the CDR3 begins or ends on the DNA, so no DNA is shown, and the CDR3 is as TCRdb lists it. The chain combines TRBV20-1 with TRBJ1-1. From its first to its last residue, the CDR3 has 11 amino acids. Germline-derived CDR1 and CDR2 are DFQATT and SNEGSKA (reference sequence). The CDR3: CSAREAPGPPG.

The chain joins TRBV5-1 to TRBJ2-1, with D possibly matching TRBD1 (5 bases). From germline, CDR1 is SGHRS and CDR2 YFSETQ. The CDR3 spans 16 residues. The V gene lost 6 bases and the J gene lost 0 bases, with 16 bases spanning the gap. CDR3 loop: CASTSLNTGSYNEQFF. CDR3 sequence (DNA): TGCGCCAGCACGAGCTTGAACACAGGCTCCTACAATGAGCAGTTCTTC.

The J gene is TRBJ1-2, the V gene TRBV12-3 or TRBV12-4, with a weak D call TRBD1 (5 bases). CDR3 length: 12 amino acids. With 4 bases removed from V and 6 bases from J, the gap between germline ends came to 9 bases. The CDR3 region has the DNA TGTGCCAGCAGTTCCCTAGGGGATGGCTACACCTTC. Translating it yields CASSSLGDGYTF.

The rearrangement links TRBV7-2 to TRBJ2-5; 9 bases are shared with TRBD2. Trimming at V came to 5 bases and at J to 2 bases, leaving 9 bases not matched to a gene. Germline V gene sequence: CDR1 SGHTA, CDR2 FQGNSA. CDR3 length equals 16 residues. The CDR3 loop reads CASSGVSTSGQETQYF. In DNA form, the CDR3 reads TGTGCCAGCAGCGGAGTTTCAACTAGCGGGCAAGAGACCCAGTACTTC.

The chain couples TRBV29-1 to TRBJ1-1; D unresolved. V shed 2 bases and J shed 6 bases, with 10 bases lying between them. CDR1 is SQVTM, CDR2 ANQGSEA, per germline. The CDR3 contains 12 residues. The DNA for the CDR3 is TGCAGCGTTGAACAGGTGAGGGCTGAAGCTTTCTTT. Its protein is CSVEQVRAEAFF.

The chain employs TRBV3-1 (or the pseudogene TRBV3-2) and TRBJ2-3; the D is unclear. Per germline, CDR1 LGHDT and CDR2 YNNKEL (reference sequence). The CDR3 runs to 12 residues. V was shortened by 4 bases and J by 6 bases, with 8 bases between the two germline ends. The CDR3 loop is CASSLLGDTQYF. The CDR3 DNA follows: TGTGCCAGCAGCCTCCTTGGGGATACGCAGTATTTT.

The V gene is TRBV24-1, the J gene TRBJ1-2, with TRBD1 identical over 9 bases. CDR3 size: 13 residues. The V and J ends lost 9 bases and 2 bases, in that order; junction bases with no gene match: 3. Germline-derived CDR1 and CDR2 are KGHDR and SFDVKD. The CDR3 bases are TGTGCCACCGGGGACAGGGCCAACTATGGCTACACCTTC. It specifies CATGDRANYGYTF.

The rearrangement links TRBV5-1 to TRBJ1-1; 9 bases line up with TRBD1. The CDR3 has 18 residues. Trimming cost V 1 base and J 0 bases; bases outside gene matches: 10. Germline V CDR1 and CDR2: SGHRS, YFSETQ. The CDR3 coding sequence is TGCGCCAGCAGCTTGACCACAGGGACAGGGCTTATGAACACTGAAGCTTTCTTT. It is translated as CASSLTTGTGLMNTEAFF.

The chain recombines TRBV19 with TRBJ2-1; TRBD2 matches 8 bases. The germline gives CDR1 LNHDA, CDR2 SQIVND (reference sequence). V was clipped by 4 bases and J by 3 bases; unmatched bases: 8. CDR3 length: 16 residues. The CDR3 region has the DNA TGTGCCAGTAGTACTACTGAGAGCGGGAGCTACAATGAGCAGTTCTTC. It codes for CASSTTESGSYNEQFF.

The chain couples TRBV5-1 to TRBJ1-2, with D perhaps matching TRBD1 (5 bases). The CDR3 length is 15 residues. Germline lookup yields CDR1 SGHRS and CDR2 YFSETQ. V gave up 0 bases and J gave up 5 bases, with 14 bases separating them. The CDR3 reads CASSLGDGGRYGYTF. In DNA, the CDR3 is TGCGCCAGCAGCTTGGGGGATGGGGGACGGTATGGCTACACCTTC.

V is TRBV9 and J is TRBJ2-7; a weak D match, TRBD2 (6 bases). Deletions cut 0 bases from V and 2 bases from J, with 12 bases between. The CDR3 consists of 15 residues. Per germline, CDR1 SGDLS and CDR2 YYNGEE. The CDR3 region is CASSVDRSGTYEQYF. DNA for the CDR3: TGTGCCAGCAGCGTAGACCGTAGCGGAACCTACGAGCAGTACTTC.

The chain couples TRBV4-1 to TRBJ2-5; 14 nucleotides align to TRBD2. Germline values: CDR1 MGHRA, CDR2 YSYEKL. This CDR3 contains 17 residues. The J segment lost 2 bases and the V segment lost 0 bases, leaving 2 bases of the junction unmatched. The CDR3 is CASSQDGTSGRQETQYF. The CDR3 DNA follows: TGCGCCAGCAGCCAAGATGGGACTAGCGGGAGACAAGAGACCCAGTACTTC.

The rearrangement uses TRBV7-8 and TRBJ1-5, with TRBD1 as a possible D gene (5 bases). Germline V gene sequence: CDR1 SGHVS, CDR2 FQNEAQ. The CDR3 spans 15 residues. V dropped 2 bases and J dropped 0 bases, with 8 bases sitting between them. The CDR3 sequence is CASSLTGHSNQPQHF. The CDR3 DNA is TGTGCCAGCAGCTTAACGGGGCATAGCAATCAGCCCCAGCATTTT.

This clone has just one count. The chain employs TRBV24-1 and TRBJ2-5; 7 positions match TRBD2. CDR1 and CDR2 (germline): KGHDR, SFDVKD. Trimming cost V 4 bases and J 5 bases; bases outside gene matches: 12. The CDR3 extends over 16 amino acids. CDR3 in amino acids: CATSELGASGTETQYF. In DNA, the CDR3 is TGTGCCACCAGTGAGCTTGGGGCTAGCGGTACGGAGACCCAGTACTTC.

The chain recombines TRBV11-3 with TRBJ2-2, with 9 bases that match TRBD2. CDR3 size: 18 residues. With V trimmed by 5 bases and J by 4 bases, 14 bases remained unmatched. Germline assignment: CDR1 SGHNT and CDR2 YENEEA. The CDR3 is CASSLGDSGREGTGELFF. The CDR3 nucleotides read TGTGCCAGCAGCCTAGGGGATAGCGGGAGAGAGGGCACCGGGGAGCTGTTTTTT. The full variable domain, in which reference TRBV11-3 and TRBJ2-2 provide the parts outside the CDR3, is EAGVVQSPRYKIIEKKQPVAFWCNPISGHNTLYWYLQNLGQGPELLIRYENEEAVDDSQLPKDRFSAERLKGVDSTLKIQPAELGDSAVYLCASSLGDSGREGTGELFFGEGSRLTVL.

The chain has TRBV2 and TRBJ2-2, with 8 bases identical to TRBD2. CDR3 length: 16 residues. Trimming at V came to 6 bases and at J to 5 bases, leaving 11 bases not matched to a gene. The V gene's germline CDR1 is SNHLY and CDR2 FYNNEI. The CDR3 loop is CASSPRAGVGTGELFF. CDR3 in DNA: TGTGCCAGCAGCCCTCGAGCGGGAGTGGGAACCGGGGAGCTGTTTTTT.

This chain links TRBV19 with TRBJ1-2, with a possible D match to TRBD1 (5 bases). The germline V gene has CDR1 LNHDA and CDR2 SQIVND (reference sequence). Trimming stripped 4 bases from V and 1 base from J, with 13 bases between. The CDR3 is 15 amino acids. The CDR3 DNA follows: TGTGCCAGTAGTAAGGGACGGATAGATAACTATGGCTACACCTTC. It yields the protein CASSKGRIDNYGYTF.